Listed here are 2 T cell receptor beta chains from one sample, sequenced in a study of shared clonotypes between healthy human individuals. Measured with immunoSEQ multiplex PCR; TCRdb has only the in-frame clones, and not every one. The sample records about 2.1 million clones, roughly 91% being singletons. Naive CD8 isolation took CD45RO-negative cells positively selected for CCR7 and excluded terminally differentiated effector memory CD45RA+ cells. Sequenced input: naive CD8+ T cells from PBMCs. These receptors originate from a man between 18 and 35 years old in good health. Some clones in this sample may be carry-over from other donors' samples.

The CDR3 DNA follows: TGTGCCAGTACCCAGACAGGGGCGTGGACTGAAGCTTTCTTT. Translated: CASTQTGAWTEAFF. V usage is TRBV19 and J usage is TRBJ1-1; TRBD1 matches at 8 bases. V shed 7 bases, J shed 5 bases, and the junction held 9 bases outside the gene matches. CDR1 is LNHDA and CDR2 is SQIVND in the germline V gene (reference sequence). The CDR3 consists of 14 residues.

In DNA, the CDR3 is TGTGCCAGCAGTTACTCGAATCTCGGACTAGCGAATGAGCAGTTCTTC. Its translation is CASSYSNLGLANEQFF. This sequence joins TRBV6-5 and TRBJ2-1; 9 bases are shared with TRBD2. The junction had 7 bases not matched to a gene; V was cut back by 0 bases and J by 7 bases. Germline V CDR1 and CDR2: MNHEY, SVGAGI. This CDR3 contains 16 residues.